These 24 T cell receptor beta chains share one sample of origin, sequenced in a study of molecular identifiers for immune sequencing clone quantification. TCRdb reprocessed the PCR reads via MiXCR and lists one record per CDR3 protein. The sample records a few hundred thousand distinct CDR3 sequences, roughly a quarter being singletons. Sequences were obtained from naive CD8+ T cells from blood, with Jurkat cell RNA spiked in. Noted subset: FACS-sorted CD8+CD4-CCR7+CD45RA+ naive T cells. The receptors here all came from a human donor in good health. Some libraries in this study had Jurkat cell RNA spiked in.

For this clonotype: A much larger clone is a single base away; this may be a read error. V and J are TRBV25-1 and TRBJ1-1, with D hard to call. Germline lookup yields CDR1 MGHDK and CDR2 SYGVNS. This CDR3 spans 13 amino acids. The CDR3 sequence: CANSEIGTFEAFF. In DNA form, the CDR3 reads TGTGCCAACAGTGAAATCGGAACATTTGAAGCTTTCTTT.

This clonotype has a count of ten or more. The V call is TRBV7-9, the J call TRBJ1-4, with a weak D call TRBD1 (5 bases). The germline V gene encodes CDR1 SEHNR and CDR2 FQNEAQ (reference sequence). The CDR3 loop spans 17 amino acids. The V gene lost 3 bases and the J gene lost 1 base, with 15 bases spanning the gap. The CDR3 loop reads CASSFPITGRTNEKLFF. The CDR3 region has the DNA TGTGCCAGCAGCTTTCCGATAACAGGACGAACTAATGAAAAACTGTTTTTT.

CDR3 sequence: CASSEPSSSSNSPLHF. The CDR3 nucleotides are TGCGCCAGCAGTGAGCCCTCCAGCTCATCGAATTCACCCCTCCACTTT. The J gene is TRBJ1-6, the V gene TRBV10-2; D is unresolved. V shed 2 bases and J shed 7 bases, with 15 bases lying between them. The CDR3 runs 16 residues. The germline gives CDR1 WSHSY, CDR2 SAAADI.

With regard to this clonotype: An end of the junction differs from the germline gene, which may be a read error. The chain joins TRBV27 to TRBJ1-5; the D gene is possibly TRBD1 (6 bases). CDR1 is MNHEY and CDR2 is SMNVEV in the germline V gene (reference sequence). CDR3 length: 15 amino acids. The CDR3 DNA is TGTGCCAGCAGTTTGTCGGGGGGCGGTAATCGGCCCCAGCATTTT. Amino acid sequence: CASSLSGGGNRPQHF.

This clonotype has a handful of counts. The CDR3 loop reads CASSPYAFGTDTQYF. The CDR3 DNA reads as TGTGCCAGCAGCCCGTACGCCTTTGGCACAGATACGCAGTATTTT. The genes are TRBV7-2 and TRBJ2-3, with unresolved D. Germline V CDR1 and CDR2: SGHTA, FQGNSA. V was clipped by 5 bases and J by 1 base, with 13 bases between them. The CDR3 extends over 15 amino acids.

In its sample, this clonotype was seen a few times. One junction end disagrees with the germline gene, perhaps due to a read error. This sequence joins TRBV3-1 and TRBJ2-6; D is possibly TRBD1 (6 bases). CDR1 is LGHDT and CDR2 is YNNKEL in the germline V gene (reference sequence). This CDR3 contains 14 residues. The CDR3 DNA follows: TGTGCCAGCAGCCGGGACACCCAGGCCAACGTCCCGACTTTC. Protein product: CASSRDTQANVPTF.

The V and J genes are TRBV12-3 or TRBV12-4 and TRBJ2-1; D not certain. V was trimmed by 7 bases and J by 9 bases, leaving 10 bases between them. This CDR3 comprises 11 residues. The CDR3 nucleotides are TGTGCCAGCACCGTGGGTACTGAGCAGTTCTTC. Protein: CASTVGTEQFF.

The sample holds a few counts of this clonotype. The chain employs TRBV20-1 and TRBJ2-7, with D unclear. Germline V gives CDR1 DFQATT, CDR2 SNEGSKA (reference sequence). Trimming stripped 0 bases from V and 2 bases from J, with 14 bases between. CDR3 size: 15 residues. The CDR3 protein is CSARDLKGFTYEQYF. In DNA form, the CDR3 reads TGCAGTGCTAGAGATCTGAAGGGATTTACCTACGAGCAGTACTTC.

As to this clonotype: A much larger clone is a single base away; this may be a read error. V is TRBV5-3 and J is TRBJ2-7, with D possibly matching TRBD2 (6 bases). Being an ORF, TRBV5-3 has a function that is uncertain. The V gene lost 8 bases and the J gene lost 2 bases, with 17 bases spanning the gap. The CDR3 contains 14 residues. The CDR3 region is CASGFRGGTYEQYF. CDR3 bases: TGTGCCAGCGGCTTTCGTGGGGGGACCTACGAGCAGTACTTC.

As concerns this clonotype: A much larger clone lies a single base off, so this may be a read error. This sequence joins TRBV7-9 and TRBJ1-1; 8 bases fit TRBD1. The V segment lost 8 bases and the J segment 0 bases; nucleotides outside the gene matches: 8. The CDR3 spans 15 residues. Germline V gene sequence: CDR1 SEHNR, CDR2 FQNEAQ (reference sequence). DNA of the CDR3: TGTGCCAGCCGTCCCGACAGGGGAATGAACACTGAAGCTTTCTTT. This translates into CASRPDRGMNTEAFF.

On this clonotype: The germline gene is not matched at one end of the junction; a read error may be the cause. The V gene is TRBV7-9, the J gene TRBJ2-7; 11 bases are shared with TRBD2. The V gene's germline CDR1 is SEHNR and CDR2 FQNEAQ (reference sequence). This CDR3 is 15 amino acids long. The CDR3 reads CASSFGTSGLYEQHF. CDR3 nucleotides: TGTGCCAGCAGCTTCGGGACTAGCGGCCTCTACGAGCAGCACTTC.

Regarding this clonotype: At one boundary the junction diverges from the germline segment, which might be a read error. This chain connects TRBV4-3 to TRBJ2-7, with 9 bases aligning to TRBD2. Germline V CDR1 and CDR2: LGHNA, YSLEER. CDR3 length equals 15 residues. This CDR3 reads CASSRSSGASYAQYF. Here the CDR3 DNA reads TGCGCCAGCAGCCGTTCTAGCGGGGCTTCCTACGCGCAGTACTTC.

The table lists this clonotype with many counts. The rearrangement uses TRBV4-1 and TRBJ2-7; TRBD1 might be the D (5 bases). V was shortened by 1 base and J by 2 bases, with 9 bases between the two germline ends. The CDR3 contains 14 residues. The germline gives CDR1 MGHRA, CDR2 YSYEKL. CDR3 region: CASSQVTEAYEQYF. CDR3 DNA: TGCGCCAGCAGCCAAGTGACAGAGGCCTACGAGCAGTACTTC.

V gene TRBV13 combines with J gene TRBJ1-6; D is undetermined. The CDR3 consists of 15 residues. With 3 bases removed from V and 7 bases from J, the gap between germline ends came to 13 bases. Germline CDR1 PRHDT, CDR2 FYEKMQ (reference sequence). CDR3 region: CASSFRGLGNSPLHF. CDR3 in DNA: TGTGCCAGCAGCTTCCGCGGGCTCGGGAATTCACCCCTCCACTTT.

This clonotype came up many times. V is TRBV6-2 or TRBV6-3 and J is TRBJ2-6, with no clear D. This CDR3 region has 16 residues. V lost 1 base to trimming and J lost 0 bases, with 7 bases between them. CDR1 and CDR2 (germline): MNHEY, SVGEGT. CDR3 bases: TGTGCCAGCAGTTACTTGCCTGCCTCTGGGGCCAACGTCCTGACTTTC. This translates into CASSYLPASGANVLTF.

In the case of this clonotype: This clone may be a read error of a much larger clone one base away. This chain uses TRBV7-9 with TRBJ1-6, with D perhaps matching TRBD1 (5 bases). V was trimmed by 5 bases and J by 10 bases, leaving 12 bases between them. This CDR3 is 13 amino acids long. Looked up from germline, CDR1 is SEHNR and CDR2 is FQNEAQ (reference sequence). CDR3 sequence: CASSPAGYSPLHF. In DNA, the CDR3 is TGTGCCAGCAGCCCAGCAGGGTACTCACCCCTCCACTTT. Full variable domain (remainder filled in from reference TRBV7-9 and TRBJ1-6): DTGVSQNPRHKITKRGQNVTFRCDPISEHNRLYWYRQTLGQGPEFLTYFQNEAQLEKSRLLSDRFSAERPKGSFSTLEIQRTEQGDSAMYLCASSPAGYSPLHFGNGTRLTVT.

There are many counts of this clonotype. The CDR3 loop is CASASRYTGELFF. In DNA, the CDR3 is TGTGCCTCAGCCTCTCGGTACACCGGGGAGCTGTTTTTT. The chain links TRBV2 to TRBJ2-2; D uncertain. V lost 11 bases and J lost 3, with 13 bases in between. This CDR3 has 13 residues. CDR1 is SNHLY and CDR2 is FYNNEI in the germline V gene.

This chain links TRBV6-2 or TRBV6-3 with TRBJ2-7, with 10 bases matching TRBD1. CDR1 is MNHEY, CDR2 SVGEGT, per germline. This CDR3 comprises 17 residues. Trimming at V came to 0 bases and at J to 3 bases, leaving 8 bases not matched to a gene. CDR3 sequence reads: CASSYSPGQGTLYEQYF. The CDR3, as DNA: TGTGCCAGCAGTTACTCGCCGGGACAGGGGACTCTCTACGAGCAGTACTTC.

This rearrangement joins TRBV30 to TRBJ2-2; no definite D call. The CDR3 is made up of 13 amino acids. Trimming cost V 0 bases and J 8 bases, with 10 bases left between them. Germline loops: CDR1 GTSNPN, CDR2 SVGIG (reference sequence). CDR3 residues: CAWSVTFGGELFF. CDR3 DNA sequence: TGTGCCTGGAGTGTGACATTTGGAGGGGAGCTGTTTTTT.

The rearrangement uses TRBV29-1 and TRBJ2-1; TRBD2 aligns across 11 bases. Germline CDR1 and CDR2: SQVTM and ANQGSEA. This CDR3 is 13 amino acids long. The V gene end was trimmed by 7 bases and the J gene end by 12 bases; junction bases not matched to a gene: 11. CDR3 sequence reads: CSEKTSGNTAQFF. The CDR3 bases are TGCAGCGAGAAGACTAGCGGGAACACTGCGCAGTTCTTC.

The sample holds many counts of this clonotype. This chain uses TRBV6-6 with TRBJ2-7, with TRBD2 identical over 9 bases. This CDR3 region has 15 residues. The V and J ends lost 5 bases and 7 bases, in that order; junction bases with no gene match: 12. The germline V gene encodes CDR1 MNHNY and CDR2 SVGAGI (reference sequence). CDR3 residues: CASSHPPREGQEQYF. DNA for the CDR3: TGTGCCAGCAGTCACCCTCCGCGGGAGGGCCAGGAGCAGTACTTC.

This clonotype was counted at least ten times. The CDR3 is CASSHQAGSRADTQYF. The CDR3 DNA reads as TGTGCCAGCAGCCACCAAGCAGGGAGTAGGGCAGATACGCAGTATTTT. The gene calls are TRBV28 and TRBJ2-3; D might be TRBD1 or TRBD2, each matching 5 bases. CDR3 length: 16 residues. Trimming left V 6 bases short and J 4 bases short, with 20 bases between. CDR1 and CDR2 (germline): MDHEN, SYDVKM.

This clonotype was picked up a small number of times. This chain joins TRBV7-8 and TRBJ2-5; 9 bases agree with TRBD2. The CDR3 sequence is 15 residues long. V gave up 2 bases and J gave up 7 bases; unmatched junction bases: 8. CDR1 SGHVS and CDR2 FQNEAQ come from the germline V gene. The CDR3 here is CASSLPRGGLPTQYF. CDR3 in DNA: TGTGCCAGCAGCTTACCGCGGGGGGGCCTGCCGACCCAGTACTTC. Complete variable domain (other parts from reference TRBV7-8 and TRBJ2-5): GAGVSQSPRYKVAKRGQDVALRCDPISGHVSLFWYQQALGQGPEFLTYFQNEAQLDKSGLPSDRFFAERPEGSVSTLKIQRTQQEDSAVYLCASSLPRGGLPTQYFGPGTRLLVL.

This clonotype has only a few counts. The rearrangement links TRBV6-4 to TRBJ2-1; 8 bases are shared with TRBD2. The CDR3 consists of 19 residues. The V gene's germline CDR1 is MRHNA and CDR2 SNTAGT. V was pared by 0 bases and J by 0 bases, with 10 bases of the junction left unmatched. The CDR3 DNA follows: TGTGCCAGCAGTGACTCTCTAGCGGGTATGATTCGCTCCTACAATGAGCAGTTCTTC. This encodes CASSDSLAGMIRSYNEQFF.